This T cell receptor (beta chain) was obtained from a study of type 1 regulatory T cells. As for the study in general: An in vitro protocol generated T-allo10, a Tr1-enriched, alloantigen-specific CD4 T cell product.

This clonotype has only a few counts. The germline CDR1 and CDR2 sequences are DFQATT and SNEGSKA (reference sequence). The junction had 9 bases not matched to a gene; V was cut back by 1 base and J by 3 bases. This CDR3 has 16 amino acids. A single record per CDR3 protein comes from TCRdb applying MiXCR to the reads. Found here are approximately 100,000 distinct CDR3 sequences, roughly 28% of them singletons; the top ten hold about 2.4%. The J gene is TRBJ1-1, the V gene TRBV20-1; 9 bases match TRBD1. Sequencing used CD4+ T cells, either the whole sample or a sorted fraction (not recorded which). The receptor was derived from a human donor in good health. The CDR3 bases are TGCAGTGCTAGAGTGGGGACAGGGTTTCCGGACACTGAAGCTTTCTTT. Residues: CSARVGTGFPDTEAFF.